This record concerns one TCR beta chain sequence. The data derive from a study of blood T cells in healthy people across ages. Germline assignment: CDR1 SGDLS and CDR2 YYNGEE. Losses at the gene ends were 4 bases for V and 7 bases for J; bases not matched to a gene: 6. This CDR3 spans 14 amino acids. Using a J-beta primer mix together with a sample-barcoded 5' primer, a second PCR was run for roughly 6 to 12 cycles. Using its own MiXCR run on the 5' RACE reads, TCRdb lists one record per CDR3 protein. The repertoire holds 650,000 to 1,000,000 distinct CDR3 sequences, with more than 35% as singletons. Material for sequencing was blood. This TCR was recovered from an elderly man in good health. The chain employs TRBV9 and TRBJ2-3, with 10 bases fitting TRBD2. The CDR3 reads CASSMGTSEYTQYF. The DNA of the CDR3 is TGTGCCAGCAGCATGGGGACTAGCGAGTATACGCAGTATTTT.